The 27 T cell receptor beta chains listed next were all sequenced from one sample in a study of beta chain features in type 1 diabetes. The authors reverse transcribed all of the isolated RNA, so sequencing captured expressed TCRB transcripts. Produced via immunoSEQ multiplex PCR; TCRdb's table is partial and in-frame only. The sample gives 330,000 or so clones, about 20% of which show up once; 0.044% is in the top ten. The source material was naive CD4+ T cells from blood. The receptors stem from a young woman in good health.

The V gene is TRBV9, the J gene TRBJ2-6, with a tentative D call TRBD1 (7 bases). Per the germline V gene, CDR1 is SGDLS and CDR2 is YYNGEE. Trimming cost V 3 bases and J 2 bases, with 21 bases left between them. The CDR3 spans 19 residues. CDR3: CASSGFYRGSGPGANVLTF. CDR3 DNA sequence: TGTGCCAGCAGCGGATTTTACAGGGGTAGCGGTCCTGGGGCCAACGTCCTGACTTTC.

The chain employs TRBV28 and TRBJ1-5; 7 bases align to TRBD1. The ends lost 2 bases at V and 2 bases at J; junction bases unmatched: 3. The CDR3 loop spans 15 amino acids. Germline loops: CDR1 MDHEN, CDR2 SYDVKM. CDR3 nucleotides: TGTGCCAGCAGTTTAGGGGGGACAGGCAATCAGCCCCAGCATTTT. Translated, it gives CASSLGGTGNQPQHF.

The chain is built from TRBV5-4 and TRBJ1-5; D might be TRBD1 (5 bases). V lost 6 bases to trimming and J lost 8 bases, with 12 bases between them. Looked up from germline, CDR1 is SGHNT and CDR2 is YYREEE (reference sequence). There are 12 residues in the CDR3. The CDR3 DNA is TGTGCCAGCACCCGGCCGGGGGAGCCCCAGCATTTT. It codes for CASTRPGEPQHF.

To note about this clone: Other DNA sequences in the sample encode the same CDR3. The rearrangement links TRBV19 to TRBJ1-2, with D maybe TRBD1 (6 bases). V was shortened by 9 bases and J by 5 bases, with 16 bases between the two germline ends. Germline V gene sequence: CDR1 LNHDA, CDR2 SQIVND (reference sequence). CDR3 size: 13 residues. Written as DNA, the CDR3 is TGTGCCAGCTCCGTACAGGGAGATTATGGCTACACCTTC. Translated, it gives CASSVQGDYGYTF.

This clone was seen a few times. CDR3 sequence reads: CASSTRQGALYGYTF. The CDR3 nucleotides are TGTGCCAGCAGTACAAGACAGGGGGCCCTCTATGGCTACACCTTC. The V gene is TRBV6-5, the J gene TRBJ1-2; 10 nucleotides match TRBD1. The length of the CDR3 is 15 residues. V was clipped by 5 bases and J by 4 bases; unmatched bases: 7. Germline values: CDR1 MNHEY, CDR2 SVGAGI.

This clone showed up just a few times. This sequence joins TRBV19 and TRBJ2-3; 10 bases align to TRBD2. Germline loops: CDR1 LNHDA, CDR2 SQIVND (reference sequence). Germline trimming cut 8 bases from V and 3 bases from J; bases unmatched to any gene: 8. CDR3 size: 15 residues. CDR3 sequence reads: CASGKGLAETDTQYF. DNA of the CDR3: TGTGCCAGTGGGAAAGGACTAGCGGAAACAGATACGCAGTATTTT.

This clone was seen only a few times. The CDR3 protein is CASSLGGAGGGELFF. The CDR3 region has the DNA TGTGCCAGCAGCTTAGGAGGAGCGGGGGGCGGGGAGCTGTTTTTT. The V gene is TRBV7-2, the J gene TRBJ2-2; 9 bases line up with TRBD2. CDR3 length: 15 amino acids. Losses at the gene ends were 1 base for V and 7 bases for J; bases not matched to a gene: 4. Germline CDR1 and CDR2: SGHTA and FQGNSA.

V usage is TRBV10-3 and J usage is TRBJ2-6, with TRBD1 identical over 9 bases. The V and J ends lost 6 bases and 0 bases, in that order; junction bases with no gene match: 6. The CDR3 extends over 17 amino acids. CDR1 ENHRY and CDR2 SYGVKD come from the germline V gene. The CDR3: CAIRGTGKPSGANVLTF. The CDR3 DNA reads TGTGCCATCAGGGGGACAGGGAAACCCTCTGGGGCCAACGTCCTGACTTTC.

This clone was seen only a few times. The rearrangement joins TRBV29-1 to TRBJ1-4; D unresolved. CDR1 SQVTM and CDR2 ANQGSEA come from the germline V gene. The CDR3 is 14 residues long. Trimming stripped 3 bases from V and 8 bases from J, with 16 bases between. In nucleotides, the CDR3 is TGCAGCGTTGATTTAGGGAGAGGTGGGGAAAAACTGTTTTTT. It codes for CSVDLGRGGEKLFF. The full variable domain, its missing parts supplied by reference TRBV29-1 and TRBJ1-4, is SAVISQKPSRDICQRGTSLTIQCQVDSQVTMMFWYRQQPGQSLTLIATANQGSEATYESGFVIDKFPISRPNLTFSTLTVSNMSPEDSSIYLCSVDLGRGGEKLFFGSGTQLSVL.

The rearrangement links TRBV30 to TRBJ2-1, with D possibly matching TRBD2 (6 bases). Germline V gives CDR1 GTSNPN, CDR2 SVGIG (reference sequence). Trimming removed 2 bases at V and 6 bases at J, with 14 bases between. The CDR3 extends over 14 amino acids. CDR3 residues: CAWSWGEGPNEQFF. In DNA form, the CDR3 reads TGTGCCTGGAGTTGGGGGGAAGGGCCCAATGAGCAGTTCTTC.

This clone was counted a few times. The V and J genes are TRBV4-2 and TRBJ1-1; D call uncertain. V was trimmed by 1 base and J by 4 bases, leaving 4 bases between them. Germline-derived CDR1 and CDR2 are LGHNA and YNFKEQ. The CDR3 runs 12 residues. CDR3 sequence: CASSQGATEAFF. In DNA form, the CDR3 reads TGTGCCAGCAGCCAAGGGGCCACTGAAGCTTTCTTT.

This clone occurred a few times. The rearrangement links TRBV30 to TRBJ2-1; 7 nucleotides line up with TRBD2. V shed 2 bases, J shed 1 base, and the junction held 5 bases outside the gene matches. The CDR3 totals 15 residues. CDR1 and CDR2 (germline): GTSNPN, SVGIG (reference sequence). The CDR3 bases are TGTGCCTGGAGTAAGCGGGGAGGGTCCTACAATGAGCAGTTCTTC. Translating gives CAWSKRGGSYNEQFF.

This clone was counted between two and nine times. This chain connects TRBV30 to TRBJ1-5; 10 positions match TRBD1. Germline loops: CDR1 GTSNPN, CDR2 SVGIG (reference sequence). V shed 4 bases, J shed 4 bases, and the junction held 7 bases outside the gene matches. The CDR3 spans 15 residues. The CDR3 sequence is CAWIDGTGVNQPQHF. The CDR3 DNA reads as TGTGCCTGGATCGACGGGACAGGGGTTAATCAGCCCCAGCATTTT.

This clone was observed a handful of times. V is TRBV5-1 and J is TRBJ1-4; D might be TRBD1 (6 bases). The CDR3 has 14 residues. The V end lost 5 bases, the J end lost 0 bases, and 8 bases lay between the germline ends. Germline V CDR1 and CDR2: SGHRS, YFSETQ. CDR3 region: CASRTGPTNEKLFF. The CDR3 nucleotides read TGCGCCAGCAGGACAGGCCCAACTAATGAAAAACTGTTTTTT.

This clone was seen a few times. CDR3 residues: CASAGQGYEQYF. DNA of the CDR3: TGTGCCAGCGCCGGACAGGGGTACGAGCAGTACTTC. The chain couples TRBV18 to TRBJ2-7; 9 nucleotides agree with TRBD1. CDR1 is KGHSH and CDR2 is LQKENI in the germline V gene. CDR3 length: 12 amino acids. J lost 4 bases, V lost 8 bases, and 3 bases had no gene match.

This clone has only a few counts. The chain links TRBV7-9 to TRBJ1-1, with TRBD1 matching over 10 bases. V lost 4 bases and J lost 5; bases outside the gene matches: 10. The germline gives CDR1 SEHNR, CDR2 FQNEAQ (reference sequence). The CDR3 consists of 16 residues. For the CDR3, the DNA is TGTGCCAGCAGCTCCTCCCTGACAGGGGGCCTGACTGAAGCTTTCTTT. Translated, it gives CASSSSLTGGLTEAFF.

This clone was recorded a few times. The rearrangement uses TRBV6-1 and TRBJ2-7; the D is unclear. This CDR3 is 12 amino acids long. The germline V and J ends were trimmed by 5 bases and 1 base, with 6 bases remaining between them. Germline CDR1 MNHNS, CDR2 SASEGT. The CDR3 is CASSQMSYEQYF. CDR3 in DNA: TGTGCCAGCAGTCAGATGTCCTACGAGCAGTACTTC.

The V call is TRBV30, the J call TRBJ2-1; 8 bases map to TRBD2. CDR1 is GTSNPN, CDR2 SVGIG, per germline (reference sequence). Germline trimming cut 5 bases from V and 15 bases from J; bases unmatched to any gene: 15. The CDR3 totals 13 residues. The CDR3 region is CAWGIDPGGPRFF. The CDR3 bases are TGTGCCTGGGGCATCGACCCGGGGGGGCCTCGGTTCTTC.

The chain links TRBV30 to TRBJ2-2; 7 positions agree with TRBD1. The CDR3 consists of 14 residues. Germline lookup yields CDR1 GTSNPN and CDR2 SVGIG (reference sequence). The V gene end was trimmed by 3 bases and the J gene end by 6 bases; junction bases not matched to a gene: 7. The CDR3 sequence is CAWRERGLAGELFF. The DNA of the CDR3 is TGTGCCTGGAGGGAGAGGGGGCTGGCCGGGGAGCTGTTTTTT.

The table lists this clone with a few counts. This chain joins TRBV5-1 and TRBJ1-5; a weak D match, TRBD1 (5 bases). Trimming shortened V by 2 bases and J by 2 bases, and 8 bases separated the two germline ends. The CDR3 loop spans 14 amino acids. The germline V gene has CDR1 SGHRS and CDR2 YFSETQ. The CDR3 nucleotides read TGCGCCAGCAGCTTTACAGGCGGCAATCAGCCCCAGCATTTT. Protein product: CASSFTGGNQPQHF.

The V call is TRBV7-2, the J call TRBJ1-5; D is unresolved. CDR3 size: 13 residues. Germline V gene sequence: CDR1 SGHTA, CDR2 FQGNSA. Trimming pared 3 bases from V and 6 bases from J, leaving 9 bases between. CDR3 in amino acids: CASSLGGIQPQHF. The CDR3 coding sequence is TGTGCCAGCAGCTTGGGCGGGATTCAGCCCCAGCATTTT.

This clone was seen more than once but under ten times. DNA of the CDR3: TGTGCCAGTAGTTTAGGAGAAACCAATCAGCCCCAGCATTTT. Its protein product is CASSLGETNQPQHF. V usage is TRBV19 and J usage is TRBJ1-5, with D unclear. CDR1 and CDR2 from the germline V gene are LNHDA and SQIVND (reference sequence). V shed 5 bases and J shed 3 bases, with 11 bases lying between them. CDR3 length: 14 amino acids.

This chain links TRBV7-9 with TRBJ2-3, with TRBD2 identical over 7 bases. CDR1 and CDR2 (germline): SEHNR, FQNEAQ (reference sequence). This CDR3 is 16 amino acids long. J gave up 2 bases and V 7 bases, and 12 bases lay outside the gene matches. CDR3 bases: TGTGCCAGCATCCGCGGGAGTGCGGGGCTCACAGATACGCAGTATTTT. It codes for CASIRGSAGLTDTQYF.

The chain combines TRBV5-1 with TRBJ2-1; weak D call: TRBD1 (6 bases). CDR3 length equals 16 residues. The V gene lost 3 bases and the J gene lost 2 bases, with 15 bases spanning the gap. Germline V gene sequence: CDR1 SGHRS, CDR2 YFSETQ. In DNA, the CDR3 is TGCGCCAGCAGCTCGGGGAACAGGGCGCCCTACAATGAGCAGTTCTTC. This gives the protein CASSSGNRAPYNEQFF.

This clone came up a few times. This chain joins TRBV4-1 and TRBJ1-1; 7 positions match TRBD1. Germline V CDR1 and CDR2: MGHRA, YSYEKL. The CDR3 has 15 amino acids. With V trimmed by 5 bases and J by 2 bases, 8 bases remained unmatched. CDR3 coding DNA: TGCGCCAGCAGCGATCAGACAGGGCAAAACACTGAAGCTTTCTTT. Its protein is CASSDQTGQNTEAFF.

This clone has only a few counts. The chain links TRBV4-1 to TRBJ2-2; 10 bases agree with TRBD2. The CDR3 spans 17 residues. The V segment lost 1 base and the J segment 4 bases; nucleotides outside the gene matches: 6. Germline V lookup: CDR1 MGHRA, CDR2 YSYEKL. The CDR3 region is CASSQGPGLASTGELFF. The CDR3 DNA is TGCGCCAGCAGCCAAGGGCCGGGACTAGCGTCCACCGGGGAGCTGTTTTTT.

The gene calls are TRBV7-9 and TRBJ2-6; TRBD1 might be the D (6 bases). CDR1 SEHNR and CDR2 FQNEAQ come from the germline V gene (reference sequence). The CDR3 is 15 amino acids. The V end was cut by 6 bases, the J end by 2 bases, with 11 bases between. The CDR3 loop reads CASSLQGTGANVLTF. The CDR3 nucleotides read TGTGCCAGCAGTCTACAGGGAACTGGGGCCAACGTCCTGACTTTC.